The T cell receptor (beta chain) under discussion was sequenced for a study of beta chain features in type 1 diabetes. Study observations and caveats: Moderate but significant shortening of TCRB CDR3s was recorded in all four CD4+ subsets from Type 1 diabetes patients.

Purity (above 98%) was reached by all sorted populations. Reverse transcription of all isolated RNA meant that expressed TCRB transcripts were sequenced. The assay was immunoSEQ multiplex PCR, and TCRdb's table has in-frame clones only and misses some. The sample lists hundreds of thousands of clones, 10% to 15% seen once, with roughly 0.022% in the top ten. A word on this clone: Its cognate antigen is unknown.

CDR3 length: 14 amino acids. The ends were cut back, 4 bases at V and 5 bases at J, with 15 bases in the middle. Germline V gene sequence: CDR1 SGHAT, CDR2 FQNNGV. The chain combines TRBV11-2 with TRBJ2-7; D perhaps matches TRBD2 (5 bases). Sequencing was carried out using naive CD4+ T cells from blood. The sequence was obtained from a man between 18 and 35 years old with type 1 diabetes. The CDR3, as DNA: TGTGCCAGCAGCTCCCAAACGGACTCGGACGAGCAGTACTTC. Translation gives CASSSQTDSDEQYF.